Below are 8 T cell receptor beta chains sequenced from a single sample in a study of Graves' ophthalmopathy and Graves' hyperthyroidism. RNA transcripts provided the template for amplifying TCR beta CDR3 regions. HTBI-primed RT-PCR formed the first round, and a multiplex PCR formed the second. TCRdb used MiXCR to reprocess the multiplex PCR reads, holding one entry per CDR3 protein. The data hold about 480,000 distinct CDR3 sequences, with approximately 15% observed a single time. Sequenced input: blood. These receptors came from a woman under 40 with Graves' ophthalmopathy.

This clonotype was seen repeatedly, ten times or more. The V call is TRBV6-1, the J call TRBJ1-1; a weak D match, TRBD1 (6 bases). V was cut by 5 bases and J by 8 bases, with 18 bases left in between. Germline CDR1 is MNHNS and CDR2 is SASEGT. The CDR3 extends over 14 amino acids. The CDR3 DNA reads TGTGCCAGCAGTCGGGACACAGGACATGGGGAAGCTTTCTTT. This sequence encodes CASSRDTGHGEAFF.

This clonotype was detected ten times or more. The V and J genes are TRBV5-1 and TRBJ1-2; D is ambiguous. Trimming removed 0 bases at V and 4 bases at J, with 13 bases between. The germline gives CDR1 SGHRS, CDR2 YFSETQ. The CDR3 runs 15 residues. CDR3 region: CASSLAWGGLYGYTF. The CDR3 nucleotides read TGCGCCAGCAGCTTGGCGTGGGGTGGCCTCTATGGCTACACCTTC.

This clonotype appeared many times. CDR3 DNA: TGTGCCAGCAGCTTAAGAGGGAGTCAGCCCCAGCATTTT. This translates into CASSLRGSQPQHF. The chain is built from TRBV11-2 and TRBJ1-5; D is ambiguous. Germline lookup yields CDR1 SGHAT and CDR2 FQNNGV. Trimming took 2 bases from V and 6 from J, leaving 8 bases between them. The CDR3 loop spans 13 amino acids.

This clonotype was counted at least ten times. The chain is built from TRBV6-5 and TRBJ1-2; TRBD1 agrees at 9 bases. CDR1 MNHEY and CDR2 SVGAGI come from the germline V gene. The CDR3 totals 14 residues. The J segment lost 8 bases and the V segment lost 0 bases, leaving 4 bases of the junction unmatched. CDR3 sequence reads: CASSYSGQGYGYTF. Written as DNA, the CDR3 is TGTGCCAGCAGTTACTCAGGACAGGGGTACGGCTACACCTTC.

This clonotype has at least ten counts. This chain links TRBV9 with TRBJ2-5; possibly TRBD1 for D (5 bases). From germline, CDR1 is SGDLS and CDR2 YYNGEE. This CDR3 comprises 14 residues. V lost 0 bases to trimming and J lost 4 bases, with 10 bases between them. The CDR3 DNA reads TGTGCCAGCAGCGTAGCTCCTAGGGGAGAGACCCAGTACTTC. Its protein is CASSVAPRGETQYF.

V gene TRBV3-1 combines with J gene TRBJ2-2; D might be TRBD2 (5 bases). Germline-derived CDR1 and CDR2 are LGHDT and YNNKEL (reference sequence). The V end was cut by 5 bases, the J end by 6 bases, with 7 bases between. The CDR3 runs 12 residues. Here the CDR3 DNA reads TGTGCCAGCAGCATGGGAGCCGGGGAGCTGTTTTTT. This gives the protein CASSMGAGELFF.

The chain carries TRBV7-9 and TRBJ2-5; 10 positions agree with TRBD2. V gave up 1 base and J gave up 6 bases; unmatched junction bases: 11. The germline V gene has CDR1 SEHNR and CDR2 FQNEAQ (reference sequence). The CDR3 contains 17 residues. The CDR3 DNA is TGTGCCAGCAGCTTAGTTCGGCTAGCGGGAGTTAGTAAGACCCAGTACTTC. Its translation is CASSLVRLAGVSKTQYF.

This clonotype was observed a handful of times. The rearrangement links TRBV6-1 to TRBJ1-1, with D unclear. The CDR3 is 14 amino acids. From germline, CDR1 is MNHNS and CDR2 SASEGT. V was clipped by 7 bases and J by 0 bases, with 12 bases between them. CDR3: CASNPISLNTEAFF. The CDR3 bases are TGTGCCAGCAACCCTATATCCTTGAACACTGAAGCTTTCTTT.